These 25 T cell receptor beta chains originate from one sample sequenced in a study of beta chain features in type 1 diabetes. Overall study findings and caveats: TCRB CDR3 length was moderately but significantly reduced in all four CD4+ subsets of Type 1 diabetes patients.

Their cognate antigens are unknown. cDNA synthesis used the whole RNA isolate, giving expressed TCRB sequences. TCRdb's table, derived via immunoSEQ multiplex PCR, lists solely in-frame clones and lacks some. The table has 160,000 or so clones, roughly 10% seen once. Sequencing input: central memory CD4+ T cells from blood. Receptors originate from a woman aged 25-40 years with type 1 diabetes.

The chain uses TRBV30 and TRBJ1-2, with TRBD1 as a possible D gene (6 bases). This CDR3 has 14 residues. V dropped 4 bases and J dropped 4 bases, with 16 bases sitting between them. Germline CDR1 reads GTSNPN; CDR2 reads SVGIG (reference sequence). CDR3 bases: TGTGCCTGGACCCCGACAGGACTCTCCTATGGCTACACCTTC. Protein product: CAWTPTGLSYGYTF.

This clone was picked up a small number of times. V and J are TRBV5-1 and TRBJ2-1; a possible D gene is TRBD1 (6 bases). CDR3 length: 14 residues. CDR1 and CDR2 from the germline V gene are SGHRS and YFSETQ. V was shortened by 2 bases and J by 5 bases, with 11 bases between the two germline ends. Here the CDR3 reads CASSFYRDNNEQFF. For the CDR3, the DNA is TGCGCCAGCAGCTTCTACAGGGATAACAATGAGCAGTTCTTC. The full variable domain, rest sourced from reference TRBV5-1 and TRBJ2-1, is KAGVTQTPRYLIKTRGQQVTLSCSPISGHRSVSWYQQTPGQGLQFLFEYFSETQRNKGNFPGRFSGRQFSNSRSEMNVSTLELGDSALYLCASSFYRDNNEQFFGPGTRLTVL.

The chain links TRBV28 to TRBJ1-1; D possibly corresponds to TRBD1 (5 bases). The CDR3 consists of 12 residues. Trimming cost V 10 bases and J 4 bases, with 13 bases left between them. Germline CDR1 and CDR2: MDHEN and SYDVKM. For the CDR3, the DNA is TGTGCCACCCGGGCAGGGTTCACTGAAGCTTTCTTT. As protein: CATRAGFTEAFF. The full variable domain, completed using reference TRBV28 and TRBJ1-1, is DVKVTQSSRYLVKRTGEKVFLECVQDMDHENMFWYRQDPGLGLRLIYFSYDVKMKEKGDIPEGYSVSREKKERFSLILESASTNQTSMYLCATRAGFTEAFFGQGTRLTVV.

The gene calls are TRBV7-6 and TRBJ1-1; no clear D gene. V lost 1 base and J 4 bases, leaving 7 bases between the germline ends. The CDR3 has 13 residues. Germline-derived CDR1 and CDR2 are SGHVS and FNYEAQ. This chain's CDR3 is CASSLGSSTEAFF. In nucleotides, the CDR3 is TGTGCCAGCAGCTTAGGGTCTAGCACTGAAGCTTTCTTT.

Only a few counts were recorded for this clone. The chain combines TRBV27 with TRBJ2-5, with 14 nucleotides matching TRBD2. The junction had 11 bases not matched to a gene; V was cut back by 8 bases and J by 0 bases. This CDR3 has 18 amino acids. CDR1 and CDR2 (germline): MNHEY, SMNVEV (reference sequence). This chain's CDR3 is CASGPGLAGVGYQETQYF. The DNA of the CDR3 is TGTGCCAGCGGACCGGGACTAGCGGGAGTGGGGTACCAAGAGACCCAGTACTTC.

This clone was picked up a small number of times. The chain combines TRBV5-1 with TRBJ1-4; D unresolved. Germline V gives CDR1 SGHRS, CDR2 YFSETQ. The CDR3 length is 15 residues. Trimming pared 3 bases from V and 0 bases from J, leaving 9 bases between. CDR3 coding DNA: TGCGCCAGCAGCTGGGGAGCTGCAACTAATGAAAAACTGTTTTTT. Its translation: CASSWGAATNEKLFF.

This clone showed up just a few times. The chain employs TRBV4-2 and TRBJ2-1; TRBD2 agrees at 9 bases. The V gene's germline CDR1 is LGHNA and CDR2 YNFKEQ. The CDR3 consists of 16 residues. Unmatched junction bases numbered 5, after V lost 0 bases and J lost 5 bases. In DNA form, the CDR3 reads TGTGCCAGCAGCCAAGATGAACTAGCGGGCAACAATGAGCAGTTCTTC. This sequence encodes CASSQDELAGNNEQFF.

This clone showed up just a few times. The rearrangement links TRBV28 to TRBJ2-1; 9 nucleotides agree with TRBD2. Looked up from germline, CDR1 is MDHEN and CDR2 is SYDVKM. The CDR3 contains 15 residues. The ends lost 2 bases at V and 9 bases at J; junction bases unmatched: 8. The CDR3 here is CASSLRREGKREQFF. CDR3 nucleotide sequence: TGTGCCAGCAGTTTACGGCGGGAGGGCAAACGTGAGCAGTTCTTC.

This chain uses TRBV29-1 with TRBJ2-1; TRBD2 matches 7 bases. J was trimmed by 8 bases and V by 7 bases; bases with no gene match: 2. The CDR3 runs to 10 residues. CDR1 and CDR2 from the germline V gene are SQVTM and ANQGSEA. CDR3 sequence: CSGGGHEQFF. The CDR3 DNA reads TGCAGCGGGGGGGGTCATGAGCAGTTCTTC.

There are a few counts of this clone. V and J are TRBV29-1 and TRBJ2-3; a weak D match, TRBD1 (6 bases). The germline V gene encodes CDR1 SQVTM and CDR2 ANQGSEA. The CDR3 is 11 residues long. V was shortened by 8 bases and J by 5 bases, with 11 bases between the two germline ends. This chain's CDR3 is CSPQTGDTQYF. The CDR3 DNA is TGCAGCCCCCAGACAGGAGATACGCAGTATTTT.

In DNA, the CDR3 is TGCGCCAGCAGCGTGACTAGCGGGAGTGGCTACGAGCAGTACTTC. Residues: CASSVTSGSGYEQYF. The gene calls are TRBV5-1 and TRBJ2-7; 12 bases agree with TRBD2. V trimming: 4 bases; J trimming: 3 bases; junction bases outside the gene matches: 5. The CDR3 spans 15 residues. CDR1 is SGHRS, CDR2 YFSETQ, per germline.

This clone was seen a handful of times. J is TRBJ2-1 and V is TRBV5-1; TRBD2 matches 9 bases. The CDR3 has 14 amino acids. Germline V gene lookup returns CDR1 SGHRS and CDR2 YFSETQ. Trimming removed 4 bases from V and 7 bases from J; junction bases left unmatched: 6. The CDR3 loop reads CASSPGTSLNEQFF. Written as DNA, the CDR3 is TGCGCCAGCAGCCCGGGGACTAGCCTAAATGAGCAGTTCTTC.

This chain joins TRBV2 and TRBJ1-5; D might be TRBD1 (5 bases). CDR1 SNHLY and CDR2 FYNNEI come from the germline V gene. Between the trimmed V and J ends, which lost 7 bases and 4 bases, there was a span of 11 bases. This CDR3 comprises 13 residues. For the CDR3, the DNA is TGTGCCAGCAATGCAGGGTCTAATCAGCCCCAGCATTTT. Translation: CASNAGSNQPQHF.

The J gene is TRBJ2-7, the V gene TRBV21-1; the D call in the table, TRBD1, was not verified against the DNA. TRBV21-1 is termed a pseudogene. There are 13 residues in the CDR3. For the CDR3, the DNA is TGTGCCAGCACCCGGGACAGATATTACGAGCAGTACTTC. This gives the protein CASTRDRYYEQYF.

The chain recombines TRBV4-2 with TRBJ2-1, with 10 bases identical to TRBD2. This CDR3 contains 16 residues. Germline CDR1 LGHNA, CDR2 YNFKEQ. V trimming: 2 bases; J trimming: 10 bases; junction bases outside the gene matches: 11. The CDR3 nucleotides read TGTGCCAGCAGCCAAAGGCCAGCGGGGGGGAGGGAGGAGCAGTTCTTC. Protein sequence: CASSQRPAGGREEQFF.

The V call is TRBV6-6, the J call TRBJ2-1, with 10 bases identical to TRBD1. V was pared by 6 bases and J by 3 bases, with 5 bases of the junction left unmatched. The CDR3 consists of 15 residues. The germline V gene encodes CDR1 MNHNY and CDR2 SVGAGI (reference sequence). The CDR3 region is CASSDGQGVYNEQFF. CDR3 DNA sequence: TGTGCCAGCAGCGACGGACAGGGGGTCTACAATGAGCAGTTCTTC.

This clone appeared a few times. The rearrangement links TRBV7-3 to TRBJ2-1; 7 bases are a match to TRBD2. From germline, CDR1 is SGHTA and CDR2 FQGTGA. This CDR3 region has 14 residues. With 5 bases clipped from V and 3 bases from J, the junction kept 4 bases outside the gene matches. Here the CDR3 reads CASSRGGSYNEQFF. The CDR3 DNA reads as TGTGCCAGCAGCCGGGGCGGGAGCTACAATGAGCAGTTCTTC.

This clone showed up just a few times. This chain links TRBV11-2 with TRBJ2-2; D unclear. Germline V lookup: CDR1 SGHAT, CDR2 FQNNGV. V lost 6 bases to trimming and J lost 0 bases, with 8 bases between them. The CDR3 has 14 amino acids. CDR3 region: CASSPQTNTGELFF. The CDR3 coding sequence is TGTGCCAGCAGTCCCCAAACGAACACCGGGGAGCTGTTTTTT.

The rearrangement links TRBV21-1 to TRBJ1-3; whether TRBD1, the table's D call, matches the DNA was not checked. TRBV21-1 is a documented pseudogene. The CDR3 is 13 residues long. The CDR3 DNA reads as TGTGCCAGCAGCACTGACAGGGGAAACACCATATATTTT. This encodes CASSTDRGNTIYF.

This clone was seen more than once but under ten times. The J gene is TRBJ2-2, the V gene TRBV5-1; TRBD1 matches 10 bases. The CDR3 is made up of 15 amino acids. Germline V lookup: CDR1 SGHRS, CDR2 YFSETQ. V was pared by 3 bases and J by 3 bases, with 2 bases of the junction left unmatched. CDR3 bases: TGCGCCAGCAGCTCCGGGACAGGGGACACCGGGGAGCTGTTTTTT. Encoded protein: CASSSGTGDTGELFF.

This clone was observed a handful of times. Here the CDR3 reads CAISTSGMDNEQFF. The CDR3 DNA reads as TGTGCCATCAGTACTAGCGGGATGGACAATGAGCAGTTCTTC. The chain uses TRBV10-3 and TRBJ2-1, with 10 bases that match TRBD2. V lost 5 bases and J lost 5; bases outside the gene matches: 3. From germline, CDR1 is ENHRY and CDR2 SYGVKD. This CDR3 has 14 amino acids.

Ten or more counts support this clone. The genes are TRBV18 and TRBJ2-3; 10 nucleotides agree with TRBD1. CDR1 is KGHSH and CDR2 is LQKENI in the germline V gene. CDR3 length equals 15 residues. Trimming took 5 bases from V and 1 from J; bases not matched to a gene: 3. CDR3 amino acids: CASSTGTGGTDTQYF. In DNA form, the CDR3 reads TGTGCCAGCTCAACCGGGACAGGGGGCACAGATACGCAGTATTTT.

This clone was observed at least ten times. The V and J genes are TRBV4-2 and TRBJ1-5; 10 bases align to TRBD1. The V and J ends lost 0 bases and 7 bases, in that order; junction bases with no gene match: 3. Germline V gene sequence: CDR1 LGHNA, CDR2 YNFKEQ. This CDR3 is built from 15 residues. CDR3 protein: CASSQEGTGDQPQHF. The CDR3 DNA sequence: TGTGCCAGCAGCCAAGAAGGGACAGGGGACCAGCCCCAGCATTTT.

This clone occurred a few times. J is TRBJ2-6 and V is TRBV5-1; possible D gene TRBD1, 5 bases. The ends were cut back, 3 bases at V and 3 bases at J, with 16 bases in the middle. The CDR3 has 17 residues. CDR1 is SGHRS, CDR2 YFSETQ, per germline. CDR3 bases: TGCGCCAGCAGCTCCGGCCAGGGCGTTAGTGGGGCCAACGTCCTGACTTTC. Translated, it gives CASSSGQGVSGANVLTF. The complete variable domain, with remaining parts taken from reference TRBV5-1 and TRBJ2-6, reads KAGVTQTPRYLIKTRGQQVTLSCSPISGHRSVSWYQQTPGQGLQFLFEYFSETQRNKGNFPGRFSGRQFSNSRSEMNVSTLELGDSALYLCASSSGQGVSGANVLTFGAGSRLTVL.

This clone has a handful of counts. The genes are TRBV28 and TRBJ1-2; 8 bases map to TRBD1. The CDR3 loop spans 13 amino acids. V was clipped by 5 bases and J by 8 bases; unmatched bases: 7. Germline V lookup: CDR1 MDHEN, CDR2 SYDVKM. The CDR3: CASSAPGGRGYTF. CDR3 nucleotide sequence: TGTGCCAGCAGTGCTCCAGGGGGCCGAGGCTACACCTTC.